Listed here are 27 T cell receptor beta chains from one sample, sequenced in a study of blood T cell repertoires in COVID-19. The protocol was immunoSEQ multiplex PCR, while the TCRdb copy is restricted to in-frame clones and leaves out a portion. This table has approximately 260,000 clones, 85% to 90% appearing once. Sequenced sample: peripheral blood. The origin of the receptors is a woman aged 40 to 50 who had recovered from COVID-19.

The gene calls are TRBV6-5 and TRBJ1-1; tentative D call: TRBD1 (5 bases). The CDR3 has 13 amino acids. Trimming took 6 bases from V and 3 from J, leaving 11 bases between them. Per germline, CDR1 MNHEY and CDR2 SVGAGI. Here the CDR3 DNA reads TGTGCCAGCAGCTCCGGGGGGGACACTGAAGCTTTCTTT. As protein: CASSSGGDTEAFF.

The chain uses TRBV14 and TRBJ2-7; weak D call: TRBD1 (5 bases). This CDR3 is 15 amino acids long. V was cut by 4 bases and J by 4 bases, with 17 bases left in between. CDR1 and CDR2 from the germline V gene are SGHDN and FVKESK. The CDR3 reads CASSRGSEPGYEQYV. The CDR3 nucleotides are TGTGCCAGCAGCCGTGGGTCCGAACCAGGGTACGAGCAGTACGTC.

This rearrangement joins TRBV5-5 to TRBJ2-5; TRBD2 matches at 8 bases. J gave up 5 bases and V 2 bases, and 2 bases lay outside the gene matches. This CDR3 is 13 amino acids long. Germline values: CDR1 SGHKS, CDR2 YYEKEE (reference sequence). The CDR3 region is CASSFGGGETQYF. CDR3 bases: TGTGCCAGCAGCTTCGGCGGGGGGGAGACCCAGTACTTC.

As regards this clone: The junction does not match germline at one end; this may be a read error. The J gene is TRBJ2-7, the V gene TRBV6-1, with D tentatively TRBD1 (5 bases). CDR1 and CDR2 (germline): MNHNS, SASEGT. The CDR3 sequence is 13 residues long. This chain's CDR3 is CASSEGQPYEQYF. The DNA for the CDR3 is TGTGCCAGCAGCGAAGGACAACCCTACGAGCAGTACTTC.

CDR3 coding DNA: TGTGCCAGCAGCGTAGTGGGGACAGGGATCTCTGGAAACACCATATATTTT. Translating gives CASSVVGTGISGNTIYF. The chain uses TRBV9 and TRBJ1-3; the match to TRBD1 covers 9 bases. V shed 0 bases, J shed 0 bases, and the junction held 4 bases outside the gene matches. Germline CDR1 reads SGDLS; CDR2 reads YYNGEE. The CDR3 spans 17 residues.

The chain carries TRBV13 and TRBJ2-1; 7 bases are shared with TRBD2. Germline trimming cut 5 bases from V and 7 bases from J; bases unmatched to any gene: 11. The CDR3 sequence is 15 residues long. The germline gives CDR1 PRHDT, CDR2 FYEKMQ (reference sequence). This chain's CDR3 is CASSGGGSSGNEQFF. The CDR3 bases are TGTGCCAGCAGCGGGGGGGGGAGCTCGGGTAATGAGCAGTTCTTC. The complete variable domain, with remaining parts taken from reference TRBV13 and TRBJ2-1, reads AAGVIQSPRHLIKEKRETATLKCYPIPRHDTVYWYQQGPGQDPQFLISFYEKMQSDKGSIPDRFSAQQFSDYHSELNMSSLELGDSALYFCASSGGGSSGNEQFFGPGTRLTVL.

Notes on this clone: The junction departs from germline at one end; a sequencing error may be responsible. The J gene is TRBJ2-1, the V gene TRBV3-1 (or the pseudogene TRBV3-2), with D possibly TRBD2 on 5 matching bases. Germline-derived CDR1 and CDR2 are LGHDT and YNNKEL (reference sequence). The CDR3 sequence is 14 residues long. The DNA for the CDR3 is TGTGCCAGCAGCCAATCCAGCTGGGGAGCGGACTGCATCTTC. Protein: CASSQSSWGADCIF.

A single count supports this clone. The rearrangement joins TRBV5-4 to TRBJ2-7; a weak D match, TRBD1 (6 bases). Germline CDR1 and CDR2: SGHNT and YYREEE (reference sequence). Trimming took off 4 bases at V and 1 base at J, with 12 bases between the two ends. This CDR3 comprises 14 residues. Here the CDR3 DNA reads TGTGCCAGCAGCACCCGGGACATATCCTACGAGCAGTACTTC. This translates into CASSTRDISYEQYF.

The CDR3 sequence is CASSLRQGAGYEQYF. CDR3 coding DNA: TGTGCCAGCAGCTTGAGGCAGGGGGCAGGGTACGAGCAGTACTTC. The J gene is TRBJ2-7, the V gene TRBV5-5; 8 bases line up with TRBD1. The germline V gene encodes CDR1 SGHKS and CDR2 YYEKEE (reference sequence). V trimming: 1 base; J trimming: 4 bases; junction bases outside the gene matches: 7. The CDR3 is 15 amino acids.

This rearrangement joins TRBV21-1 to TRBJ2-3; the table's D gene call, TRBD2, was not cross checked with the DNA. TRBV21-1 is a known pseudogene. The CDR3 sequence is 15 residues long. CDR3 nucleotide sequence: TGTGCCAGCAGCAGACTAGCACCACGCACAGATACGCAGTATTTT. Translation gives CASSRLAPRTDTQYF.

The chain couples TRBV5-6 to TRBJ2-7; the match to TRBD2 covers 8 bases. CDR1 and CDR2 from the germline V gene are SGHDT and YYEEEE. CDR3 size: 15 residues. The junction had 6 bases not matched to a gene; V was cut back by 2 bases and J by 2 bases. CDR3: CASSLGLAFAYEQYV. The CDR3 DNA reads as TGTGCCAGCAGCTTAGGACTAGCTTTCGCCTACGAGCAGTACGTC.

The chain has TRBV3-1 (or the pseudogene TRBV3-2) and TRBJ2-2; the D gene is possibly TRBD2 (5 bases). This CDR3 is 19 amino acids long. The V and J ends lost 2 bases and 1 base respectively, with 20 bases between them. Germline CDR1 and CDR2: LGHDT and YNNKEL (reference sequence). DNA of the CDR3: TGTGCCAGCAGCCAACCCTTGGAGGATAGGCCCAAGAACACCGGGGAGCTGTTTTTT. Amino acid sequence: CASSQPLEDRPKNTGELFF.

The V call is TRBV5-4, the J call TRBJ2-2; 10 nucleotides align to TRBD1. Germline-derived CDR1 and CDR2 are SGHNT and YYREEE (reference sequence). The V segment lost 4 bases and the J segment 3 bases; nucleotides outside the gene matches: 6. The CDR3 is 16 residues long. The CDR3 region is CASSPDRGRDTGELFF. As DNA, the CDR3 is TGTGCCAGCAGCCCAGACAGGGGGCGCGACACCGGGGAGCTGTTTTTT.

V and J are TRBV11-2 and TRBJ1-2, with D possibly TRBD1 on 6 matching bases. This CDR3 contains 16 residues. Trimming left V 4 bases short and J 0 bases short, with 15 bases between. Germline V lookup: CDR1 SGHAT, CDR2 FQNNGV. CDR3 nucleotides: TGTGCCAGCAGCTCAGCAGGGACACCTCCTAACTATGGCTACACCTTC. Translating gives CASSSAGTPPNYGYTF.

V gene TRBV9 combines with J gene TRBJ1-2; no clear D gene. This CDR3 is 15 amino acids long. CDR1 and CDR2 from the germline V gene are SGDLS and YYNGEE. Trimming took off 0 bases at V and 2 bases at J, with 11 bases between the two ends. The CDR3 coding sequence is TGTGCCAGCAGCGTAGATCCACAGACCAACTATGGCTACACCTTC. Translating it yields CASSVDPQTNYGYTF.

V and J are TRBV19 and TRBJ2-1, with TRBD2 identical over 7 bases. V shed 4 bases, J shed 2 bases, and the junction held 8 bases outside the gene matches. This CDR3 comprises 16 residues. The germline V gene encodes CDR1 LNHDA and CDR2 SQIVND (reference sequence). CDR3: CASSSLVSGPYNEQFF. The CDR3 DNA follows: TGTGCCAGTAGTAGCTTGGTTAGCGGGCCCTACAATGAGCAGTTCTTC.

This chain connects TRBV11-3 to TRBJ2-3; 9 nucleotides agree with TRBD2. Germline V gene lookup returns CDR1 SGHNT and CDR2 YENEEA. J gave up 4 bases and V 0 bases, and 8 bases lay outside the gene matches. The CDR3 has 17 residues. CDR3 in DNA: TGTGCCAGCAGCTTAGATAATAGCGGGAGATCGGCAGATACGCAGTATTTT. Translated: CASSLDNSGRSADTQYF.

The table lists this clone with a few counts. The J gene is TRBJ1-1, the V gene TRBV28; D possibly corresponds to TRBD1 (5 bases). Germline V gives CDR1 MDHEN, CDR2 SYDVKM. This CDR3 has 16 amino acids. Trimming left V 5 bases short and J 3 bases short, with 19 bases between. This chain's CDR3 is CASSLSWGLGHTEAFF. The DNA of the CDR3 is TGTGCCAGCAGTCTAAGTTGGGGCTTAGGACACACTGAAGCTTTCTTT.

V and J are TRBV4-2 and TRBJ2-3, with TRBD2 matching over 13 bases. The trim removed 0 bases at V and 1 base at J, leaving 4 bases unmatched. The germline gives CDR1 LGHNA, CDR2 YNFKEQ. CDR3 length equals 18 residues. The CDR3 protein is CASSQDRLAGGGTDTQYF. As DNA, the CDR3 is TGTGCCAGCAGCCAAGATAGACTAGCGGGAGGCGGCACAGATACGCAGTATTTT.

The chain uses TRBV28 and TRBJ1-2; D gene unclear. The ends were cut back, 7 bases at V and 0 bases at J, with 15 bases in the middle. From germline, CDR1 is MDHEN and CDR2 SYDVKM. This CDR3 has 15 residues. The CDR3 nucleotides read TGTGCCAGCATTCCCCCCCAGATTCCTAACTATGGCTACACCTTC. It yields the protein CASIPPQIPNYGYTF.

This clone showed up just a few times. The rearrangement uses TRBV10-2 and TRBJ1-6; D perhaps matches TRBD1 (5 bases). The CDR3 has 13 amino acids. Trimming removed 2 bases from V and 9 bases from J, with 8 bases in between. Germline values: CDR1 WSHSY, CDR2 SAAADI. CDR3 in DNA: TGCGCCAGCAGTGAGCAGGGAAGTTCACCCCTCCACTTT. Encoded protein: CASSEQGSSPLHF.

V gene TRBV28 combines with J gene TRBJ2-7, with D perhaps matching TRBD1 (5 bases). The CDR3 loop spans 12 amino acids. V gave up 5 bases and J gave up 4 bases, with 9 bases separating them. Germline assignment: CDR1 MDHEN and CDR2 SYDVKM. The CDR3 spells CASSVKGYEQYF. In nucleotides, the CDR3 is TGTGCCAGCAGTGTGAAGGGGTACGAGCAGTACTTC.

In this sample, this clone turned up once. V usage is TRBV21-1 and J usage is TRBJ1-1; whether TRBD1, the table's D call, matches the DNA was not checked. TRBV21-1 is termed a pseudogene. The CDR3 loop spans 15 amino acids. CDR3 DNA sequence: TGTGCCAGCAGCAAGGGGCAGACTGATCGGACTGAAGCTTTCTTT. Its protein product is CASSKGQTDRTEAFF.

The chain carries TRBV19 and TRBJ1-4; perhaps TRBD1 as D (6 bases). Germline V CDR1 and CDR2: LNHDA, SQIVND (reference sequence). V lost 6 bases and J lost 8, with 10 bases in between. This CDR3 is 12 amino acids long. CDR3 protein: CASRNREEKLFF. CDR3 coding DNA: TGTGCCAGTAGGAACAGGGAGGAAAAACTGTTTTTT.

The chain employs TRBV11-2 and TRBJ2-7; TRBD1 is a possible D gene (5 bases). Germline V gene data show CDR1 as SGHAT and CDR2 as FQNNGV. V was cut by 5 bases and J by 0 bases, with 8 bases left in between. CDR3 length: 13 amino acids. CDR3 protein: CASSRQNSYEQYF. The CDR3 region has the DNA TGTGCCAGCAGCAGACAGAACTCCTACGAGCAGTACTTC.

The chain recombines TRBV7-2 with TRBJ2-7; the match to TRBD2 covers 11 bases. With 1 base clipped from V and 5 bases from J, the junction kept 7 bases outside the gene matches. This CDR3 is 16 amino acids long. Germline V gives CDR1 SGHTA, CDR2 FQGNSA. DNA for the CDR3: TGTGCCAGCAGCTTAGTAGCGGGGGGGCCCCCTCACGAGCAGTACTTC. Its translation: CASSLVAGGPPHEQYF.

The chain uses TRBV2 and TRBJ1-1, with D maybe TRBD1 (6 bases). The CDR3 is 15 residues long. V was shortened by 4 bases and J by 0 bases, with 12 bases between the two germline ends. Looked up from germline, CDR1 is SNHLY and CDR2 is FYNNEI. The CDR3 sequence is CASSAQTGLNTEAFF. The CDR3 coding sequence is TGTGCCAGCAGTGCACAGACAGGCTTGAACACTGAAGCTTTCTTT.